The 8 T cell receptor beta chains reported below all come from one sample, sequenced in a study of cytomegalovirus exposure and HLA in healthy donors. PCR primers comprised 60 Vbeta and 13 Jbeta primers. Assay: immunoSEQ multiplex PCR; the TCRdb copy retains only in-frame clones and omits some. This table has 45,000 to 65,000 clones, roughly 85% appearing once. The sample comprised PBMCs. These receptors originate from a man younger than 40 in good health and CMV-seronegative.

A word on this clone: This CDR3 is also generated by other DNA sequences in the sample. The V and J genes are TRBV6-1 and TRBJ2-5, with TRBD2 matching over 9 bases. This CDR3 has 15 residues. The germline V gene encodes CDR1 MNHNS and CDR2 SASEGT. V dropped 2 bases and J dropped 2; count of bases not matched to a gene: 3. The CDR3 loop reads CASSELAGGQETQYF. The DNA of the CDR3 is TGTGCCAGCAGTGAACTTGCGGGGGGGCAAGAGACCCAGTACTTC.

The chain combines TRBV14 with TRBJ1-2, with 10 nucleotides matching TRBD1. CDR3 length: 20 residues. Germline values: CDR1 SGHDN, CDR2 FVKESK. The junction had 17 bases not matched to a gene; V was cut back by 2 bases and J by 2 bases. The CDR3 DNA reads as TGTGCCAGCAGCCAAAGACAGCCTATGACAGGGGGCCCACTGAACTATGGCTACACCTTC. Translated: CASSQRQPMTGGPLNYGYTF.

The CDR3 protein is CASSVRTGLNGELFF. CDR3 nucleotide sequence: TGTGCCAGCAGCGTCAGGACAGGGCTTAACGGGGAGCTGTTTTTT. The chain links TRBV9 to TRBJ2-2, with 8 bases that match TRBD1. The V segment lost 2 bases and the J segment 7 bases; nucleotides outside the gene matches: 7. CDR1 is SGDLS, CDR2 YYNGEE, per germline. The CDR3 contains 15 residues.

This clone occurred a few times. The gene calls are TRBV6-6 and TRBJ2-1; TRBD2 matches at 12 bases. The J segment lost 7 bases and the V segment lost 8 bases, leaving 3 bases of the junction unmatched. This CDR3 region has 13 residues. The germline V gene encodes CDR1 MNHNY and CDR2 SVGAGI (reference sequence). The CDR3 sequence is CASGLAGPNEQFF. The CDR3 DNA is TGTGCCAGCGGACTAGCGGGACCAAATGAGCAGTTCTTC.

This chain uses TRBV6-6 with TRBJ1-3; possible D gene TRBD1, 6 bases. This CDR3 spans 15 amino acids. The V end lost 4 bases, the J end lost 1 base, and 11 bases lay between the germline ends. From germline, CDR1 is MNHNY and CDR2 SVGAGI (reference sequence). CDR3 amino acids: CASSSKGVSGNTIYF. The CDR3 DNA follows: TGTGCCAGCAGTTCGAAGGGGGTTTCTGGAAACACCATATATTTT.

The V and J genes are TRBV7-2 and TRBJ2-3, with 10 bases that match TRBD2. The CDR3 runs 17 residues. The J segment lost 3 bases and the V segment lost 2 bases, leaving 8 bases of the junction unmatched. In germline, CDR1 is SGHTA, CDR2 FQGNSA. The CDR3 DNA reads as TGTGCCAGCAGCTTAATTAGCGGGAGGACCCTGACAGATACGCAGTATTTT. Protein: CASSLISGRTLTDTQYF.

This clone has a handful of counts. The rearrangement joins TRBV19 to TRBJ2-5, with 9 positions matching TRBD1. The end of the DNA fits TRBJ2-7 better, so the J call may be wrong. This CDR3 region has 13 residues. Germline V gene lookup returns CDR1 LNHDA and CDR2 SQIVND (reference sequence). DNA of the CDR3: TGTGCCAGTAGCGGGACAGGGCACCGCGAGCAGTACTTC. It codes for CASSGTGHREQYF.

In its sample, this clone was seen once. This sequence joins TRBV6-5 and TRBJ2-1; TRBD2 aligns across 7 bases. Germline assignment: CDR1 MNHEY and CDR2 SVGAGI. V lost 0 bases and J lost 5; bases outside the gene matches: 7. The CDR3 length is 16 residues. This CDR3 is CASSYSTGGLHNEQFF. DNA for the CDR3: TGTGCCAGCAGTTACTCGACGGGGGGTCTACACAATGAGCAGTTCTTC.